This T cell receptor beta chain is drawn from a study of blood T cell repertoires in COVID-19. Overall study context: COVID-19 samples collected from the United States, Italy and Spain covered acute and convalescent phases. T cells, B-cell-depleted T cells, or PBMCs supplied cDNA or gDNA.

In germline, CDR1 is MNHEY, CDR2 SVGAGI. CDR3 length: 15 amino acids. The V end was cut by 6 bases, the J end by 0 bases, with 12 bases between. In the study's own analysis: Researchers report that nucleated cell counts were estimated from reference gene primer amplification. TCRdb keeps only in-frame clones here, not all; method: immunoSEQ multiplex PCR. Clonal size and the V and J genes are those of that table, whereas D and trimming came from the DNA. The sample records about 76,000 clones, roughly 91% being singletons. The specimen sequenced was peripheral blood. The TCR comes from a woman aged 45-59 years in a cohort sampled during active COVID-19. The V gene is TRBV6-5, the J gene TRBJ2-1, with D maybe TRBD2 (6 bases). This CDR3 reads CASRPRGSSYNEQFF. In DNA form, the CDR3 reads TGTGCCAGCAGGCCCCGGGGGAGCTCCTACAATGAGCAGTTCTTC.